A selection of T cell receptor beta chains follows, all from one sample in a study of identical twins. Via MiXCR, TCRdb re-called the 5' RACE reads, giving one row per CDR3 protein. The sample has 1.5 million or so distinct CDR3 sequences, more than 30% seen once. Sequenced input: cord blood. These receptors all stem from a newborn girl in good health. Each CDR3 is given with its conserved first and last residue. The D gene is left open where the match is weak. Clone size is not always given. Where it is, it says once, few, many or a class for expanded clones.

V gene: TRBV2; J gene: TRBJ2-1; D gene: .; clone size: .; CDR3 protein: CASIFQEQFF; CDR3 DNA: TGTGCCAGCATATTCCAAGAGCAGTTCTTC
V gene: TRBV5-1; J gene: TRBJ2-3; D gene: TRBD1; clone size: few; CDR3 protein: CASSIGTGTDTQYF; CDR3 DNA: TGCGCCAGCAGCATAGGGACAGGCACAGATACGCAGTATTTT
V gene: TRBV6-1; J gene: TRBJ1-5; D gene: TRBD1; clone size: .; CDR3 protein: CASSWDRGLNQPQHF; CDR3 DNA: TGTGCCAGCAGCTGGGACAGAGGTCTTAATCAGCCCCAGCATTTT
V gene: TRBV6-1; J gene: TRBJ1-1; D gene: TRBD1; clone size: few; CDR3 protein: CASGAGGSNTEAFF; CDR3 DNA: TGTGCCAGCGGGGCAGGGGGTTCAAACACTGAAGCTTTCTTT
V gene: TRBV20-1; J gene: TRBJ2-3; D gene: .; clone size: .; CDR3 protein: CSALQSVALDTQYF; CDR3 DNA: TGCAGTGCCCTTCAGTCGGTGGCGTTAGATACGCAGTATTTT
V gene: TRBV28; J gene: TRBJ1-1; D gene: .; clone size: .; CDR3 protein: CASRVMAGAHNTEAFF; CDR3 DNA: TGTGCCAGCAGGGTCATGGCAGGGGCCCATAACACTGAAGCTTTCTTT
V gene: TRBV28; J gene: TRBJ2-3; D gene: .; clone size: .; CDR3 protein: CASRQGGLRDTQYF; CDR3 DNA: TGTGCCAGCAGGCAGGGTGGGCTGCGAGATACGCAGTATTTT
V gene: TRBV14; J gene: TRBJ2-1; D gene: TRBD1; clone size: many; CDR3 protein: CASSQPGTGNEQFF; CDR3 DNA: TGTGCCAGCAGCCAGCCCGGGACAGGGAATGAGCAGTTCTTC
V gene: TRBV2; J gene: TRBJ2-1; D gene: .; clone size: .; CDR3 protein: CASSERWGYYNEQFF; CDR3 DNA: TGTGCCAGCAGTGAGAGGTGGGGGTACTACAATGAGCAGTTCTTC
V gene: TRBV27; J gene: TRBJ2-2; D gene: .; clone size: once; CDR3 protein: CASSFAQGTGELFF; CDR3 DNA: TGTGCCAGCAGTTTCGCGCAGGGCACCGGGGAGCTGTTTTTT
V gene: TRBV20-1; J gene: TRBJ2-1; D gene: TRBD1; clone size: .; CDR3 protein: CSARRTGMNEQFF; CDR3 DNA: TGCAGTGCTAGAAGGACAGGGATGAATGAGCAGTTCTTC
V gene: TRBV4-1; J gene: TRBJ2-3; D gene: .; clone size: .; CDR3 protein: CASSQVAADTDTQYF; CDR3 DNA: TGCGCCAGCAGCCAAGTCGCAGCGGACACAGATACGCAGTATTTT
V gene: TRBV12-3/TRBV12-4; J gene: TRBJ1-5; D gene: .; clone size: .; CDR3 protein: CASSLFPASNQPQHF; CDR3 DNA: TGTGCCAGCAGTTTATTCCCTGCTAGCAATCAGCCCCAGCATTTT
V gene: TRBV10-3; J gene: TRBJ1-2; D gene: TRBD1; clone size: .; CDR3 protein: CAISESDRGGYTF; CDR3 DNA: TGTGCCATCAGTGAGTCAGACAGGGGGGGCTACACCTTC
V gene: TRBV12-3/TRBV12-4; J gene: TRBJ1-2; D gene: TRBD1; clone size: few; CDR3 protein: CASTAGQTYGYTF; CDR3 DNA: TGTGCCAGCACCGCGGGACAGACCTATGGCTACACCTTC
V gene: TRBV5-1; J gene: TRBJ1-6; D gene: TRBD1; clone size: .; CDR3 protein: CASSGGQGGLSSYNSPLHF; CDR3 DNA: TGCGCCAGCAGCGGGGGACAGGGAGGCCTCAGCTCCTATAATTCACCCCTCCACTTT
V gene: TRBV4-2; J gene: TRBJ1-2; D gene: TRBD1; clone size: many; CDR3 protein: CASSPRTGANYGYTF; CDR3 DNA: TGTGCCAGCAGCCCCAGGACAGGCGCTAACTATGGCTACACCTTC
V gene: TRBV28; J gene: TRBJ1-2; D gene: .; clone size: .; CDR3 protein: CASSFRAQANYGYTF; CDR3 DNA: TGTGCCAGCAGTTTCCGGGCTCAGGCTAACTATGGCTACACCTTC
V gene: TRBV20-1; J gene: TRBJ2-3; D gene: .; clone size: few; CDR3 protein: CSKENFRDIGTDTQYF; CDR3 DNA: TGCAGTAAGGAGAATTTCCGGGACATCGGCACAGATACGCAGTATTTT
V gene: TRBV11-2; J gene: TRBJ2-3; D gene: TRBD2; clone size: .; CDR3 protein: CASSSPRGNTDTQYF; CDR3 DNA: TGTGCCAGCAGCTCCCCGCGGGGGAACACAGATACGCAGTATTTT
V gene: TRBV10-3; J gene: TRBJ2-1; D gene: .; clone size: many; CDR3 protein: CAISPTRENNEQFF; CDR3 DNA: TGTGCCATCAGCCCAACAAGGGAAAACAATGAGCAGTTCTTC
V gene: TRBV4-2; J gene: TRBJ2-7; D gene: .; clone size: .; CDR3 protein: CASSHGITSNEQYF; CDR3 DNA: TGTGCCAGCAGCCACGGGATTACTAGTAATGAGCAGTACTTC
V gene: TRBV7-9; J gene: TRBJ1-2; D gene: .; clone size: once; CDR3 protein: CAGSSTRDGDYGYTF; CDR3 DNA: TGTGCCGGCAGCTCTACGAGGGACGGTGACTATGGCTACACCTTC
V gene: TRBV20-1; J gene: TRBJ1-2; D gene: .; clone size: few; CDR3 protein: CSARWGLNYGYTF; CDR3 DNA: TGCAGTGCTAGATGGGGGCTCAACTATGGCTACACCTTC
V gene: TRBV11-2; J gene: TRBJ1-1; D gene: .; clone size: .; CDR3 protein: CASSFSDSGAFF; CDR3 DNA: TGTGCCAGCAGCTTCTCGGACAGTGGAGCTTTCTTT
V gene: TRBV12-3/TRBV12-4; J gene: TRBJ1-1; D gene: TRBD1; clone size: few; CDR3 protein: CASSPGTAYYEAFF; CDR3 DNA: TGTGCCAGCAGCCCCGGGACAGCCTATTATGAAGCTTTCTTT
V gene: TRBV24-1; J gene: TRBJ2-5; D gene: TRBD2; clone size: few; CDR3 protein: CATSDLLAGELETQYF; CDR3 DNA: TGTGCCACCAGTGATTTGCTAGCGGGAGAGTTAGAGACCCAGTACTTC
V gene: TRBV3-1; J gene: TRBJ1-2; D gene: .; clone size: few; CDR3 protein: CASSQDLATSRRGSYGYTF; CDR3 DNA: TGTGCCAGCAGCCAAGATTTAGCGACTTCTAGGAGGGGTAGCTATGGCTACACCTTC
V gene: TRBV10-3; J gene: TRBJ2-3; D gene: TRBD2; clone size: .; CDR3 protein: CAIKVAGIVADTQYF; CDR3 DNA: TGTGCCATCAAGGTAGCGGGAATTGTGGCAGATACGCAGTATTTT
V gene: TRBV4-2; J gene: TRBJ1-6; D gene: .; clone size: many; CDR3 protein: CASSQEVSSSYNSPLHF; CDR3 DNA: TGTGCCAGCAGCCAAGAAGTCTCGAGCTCCTATAATTCACCCCTCCACTTT
V gene: TRBV4-2; J gene: TRBJ2-3; D gene: TRBD2; clone size: many; CDR3 protein: CASSQALAGEADTQYF; CDR3 DNA: TGTGCCAGCAGCCAAGCCTTAGCGGGGGAGGCAGATACGCAGTATTTT
V gene: TRBV27; J gene: TRBJ1-6; D gene: .; clone size: once; CDR3 protein: CASSLSATGNSPLHF; CDR3 DNA: TGCGCCAGCAGTTTATCGGCAACAGGGAATTCACCCCTCCACTTT
V gene: TRBV7-9; J gene: TRBJ1-5; D gene: .; clone size: .; CDR3 protein: CASSLSGWPQHF; CDR3 DNA: TGTGCCAGCAGCTTATCTGGTTGGCCCCAGCATTTT
V gene: TRBV20-1; J gene: TRBJ1-5; D gene: .; clone size: .; CDR3 protein: CSARVGVKIYSNQPQHF; CDR3 DNA: TGCAGTGCTAGAGTAGGGGTCAAAATCTATAGCAATCAGCCCCAGCATTTT
V gene: TRBV5-5; J gene: TRBJ1-3; D gene: .; clone size: .; CDR3 protein: CASSLFPTGSGNTIYF; CDR3 DNA: TGTGCCAGCAGCTTGTTTCCGACGGGCTCTGGAAACACCATATATTTT
V gene: TRBV20-1; J gene: TRBJ1-6; D gene: .; clone size: .; CDR3 protein: CSARGPGSSYNSPLHF; CDR3 DNA: TGCAGTGCTAGGGGTCCGGGGAGCTCCTATAATTCGCCCCTCCACTTT
V gene: TRBV10-3; J gene: TRBJ1-2; D gene: TRBD1; clone size: .; CDR3 protein: CAIRGQGPSVGFGYTF; CDR3 DNA: TGTGCCATCAGGGGACAGGGCCCTAGCGTCGGATTTGGCTACACCTTC
V gene: TRBV7-2; J gene: TRBJ2-3; D gene: TRBD2; clone size: few; CDR3 protein: CASSLVITSGGADTQYF; CDR3 DNA: TGTGCCAGCAGCTTAGTTATAACTAGCGGGGGGGCAGATACGCAGTATTTT
V gene: TRBV7-6; J gene: TRBJ2-7; D gene: TRBD2; clone size: .; CDR3 protein: CAGSQGLAEYEQYF; CDR3 DNA: TGTGCCGGCAGCCAGGGACTAGCAGAATACGAGCAGTACTTC
V gene: TRBV7-2; J gene: TRBJ1-5; D gene: TRBD1; clone size: few; CDR3 protein: CASSRQGAINQPQHF; CDR3 DNA: TGTGCCAGCAGCCGACAGGGGGCGATTAATCAGCCCCAGCATTTT
V gene: TRBV10-3; J gene: TRBJ2-7; D gene: .; clone size: few; CDR3 protein: CAMSRDASYEQYF; CDR3 DNA: TGTGCCATGTCCCGGGACGCATCCTACGAGCAGTACTTC
V gene: TRBV6-5; J gene: TRBJ2-5; D gene: .; clone size: .; CDR3 protein: CASSYSPGLSLNEQYF; CDR3 DNA: TGTGCCAGCAGTTACTCGCCGGGGCTCTCTCTCAATGAGCAGTACTTC
V gene: TRBV4-1; J gene: TRBJ2-2; D gene: .; clone size: .; CDR3 protein: CASSPYGPLGGELFF; CDR3 DNA: TGCGCCAGCAGCCCATACGGGCCCCTAGGCGGGGAGCTGTTTTTT
V gene: TRBV20-1; J gene: TRBJ1-5; D gene: TRBD1; clone size: .; CDR3 protein: CSAMPSTGASNQPQHF; CDR3 DNA: TGCAGTGCCATGCCCTCGACAGGGGCTAGCAATCAGCCCCAGCATTTT
V gene: TRBV5-1; J gene: TRBJ2-4; D gene: TRBD2; clone size: few; CDR3 protein: CASSLGLAGAGIQYF; CDR3 DNA: TGCGCCAGCAGCTTGGGACTAGCGGGAGCGGGCATTCAGTACTTC
V gene: TRBV27; J gene: TRBJ2-7; D gene: .; clone size: .; CDR3 protein: CASSLSSRLAYEQYF; CDR3 DNA: TGTGCCAGCAGTTTATCGTCCAGGCTAGCCTACGAGCAGTACTTC
V gene: TRBV4-2; J gene: TRBJ2-3; D gene: .; clone size: many; CDR3 protein: CASSHGTGGPRSGTDTQYF; CDR3 DNA: TGTGCCAGCAGCCATGGTACTGGCGGGCCTAGGAGTGGCACAGATACGCAGTATTTT
V gene: TRBV4-2; J gene: TRBJ2-1; D gene: .; clone size: .; CDR3 protein: CASSQSRTLMGDEQFF; CDR3 DNA: TGTGCCAGCAGCCAAAGTAGGACGCTTATGGGCGATGAGCAGTTCTTC
V gene: TRBV19; J gene: TRBJ1-1; D gene: TRBD1; clone size: .; CDR3 protein: CASTDFLTGGRAEAFF; CDR3 DNA: TGTGCCAGTACCGATTTTTTGACAGGGGGCAGGGCTGAAGCTTTCTTT
V gene: TRBV4-2; J gene: TRBJ2-5; D gene: TRBD2; clone size: .; CDR3 protein: CASSQGLADLYNERYF; CDR3 DNA: TGTGCCAGCAGCCAAGGACTAGCGGACTTGTACAATGAGCGGTACTTC
V gene: TRBV15; J gene: TRBJ2-3; D gene: .; clone size: .; CDR3 protein: CATSRERDSGTDTQYF; CDR3 DNA: TGTGCCACCAGCAGAGAGAGGGATTCGGGGACAGATACGCAGTATTTT
V gene: TRBV3-1; J gene: TRBJ2-5; D gene: TRBD2; clone size: .; CDR3 protein: CASSQVAGEEQYF; CDR3 DNA: TGTGCCAGCAGCCAAGTAGCGGGGGAAGAGCAGTACTTC
V gene: TRBV5-5; J gene: TRBJ1-2; D gene: TRBD1; clone size: few; CDR3 protein: CASSAGTGVANYGYTF; CDR3 DNA: TGTGCCAGCAGCGCCGGGACAGGGGTGGCTAACTATGGCTACACCTTC
V gene: TRBV6-2/TRBV6-3; J gene: TRBJ1-1; D gene: TRBD1; clone size: .; CDR3 protein: CASSLAVNRGLMNTEAFF; CDR3 DNA: TGTGCCAGCAGCCTGGCGGTAAACAGGGGACTTATGAACACTGAAGCTTTCTTT
V gene: TRBV5-1; J gene: TRBJ2-1; D gene: .; clone size: .; CDR3 protein: CASSKGPPYEQFF; CDR3 DNA: TGCGCCAGCAGCAAGGGACCCCCCTACGAGCAGTTCTTC